This passage covers 27 T cell receptor beta chains from one sample sequenced in a study of cytomegalovirus exposure and HLA in healthy donors. PCR used 60 Vbeta primers and 13 Jbeta primers. The protocol was immunoSEQ multiplex PCR, while the TCRdb copy is restricted to in-frame clones and leaves out a portion. The sample gives fewer than 200,000 clones, around four fifths of which show up once; about 1.3% is in the top ten. Sequenced: PBMCs. Source of these receptors: a man in his thirties or forties in good health and CMV-seronegative.

V is TRBV2 and J is TRBJ2-1; D remains unclear. Looked up from germline, CDR1 is SNHLY and CDR2 is FYNNEI. This CDR3 is 15 amino acids long. Trimming removed 6 bases at V and 0 bases at J, with 12 bases between. Written as DNA, the CDR3 is TGTGCCAGCAGCCTCGAGTGGAGCTCCTACAATGAGCAGTTCTTC. Translated, it gives CASSLEWSSYNEQFF.

The genes are TRBV5-1 and TRBJ1-1; weak D call: TRBD1 (6 bases). Trimming pared 2 bases from V and 0 bases from J, leaving 11 bases between. The CDR3 runs 15 residues. In germline, CDR1 is SGHRS, CDR2 YFSETQ. The CDR3 coding sequence is TGCGCCAGCAGCTTTGGGGGCAGCGTGAACACTGAAGCTTTCTTT. This gives the protein CASSFGGSVNTEAFF.

This chain uses TRBV5-1 with TRBJ2-7; 7 bases align to TRBD1. This CDR3 comprises 14 residues. Trimming cost V 5 bases and J 4 bases; bases outside gene matches: 9. The germline CDR1 and CDR2 sequences are SGHRS and YFSETQ. Here the CDR3 reads CASRTGTATYEQYF. The CDR3 bases are TGCGCCAGCAGAACCGGGACAGCAACTTACGAGCAGTACTTC.

In its sample, this clone was seen a few times. J is TRBJ2-6 and V is TRBV4-3; the match to TRBD1 covers 11 bases. This CDR3 comprises 18 residues. The ends lost 1 base at V and 4 bases at J; junction bases unmatched: 6. Germline V gene data show CDR1 as LGHNA and CDR2 as YSLEER. The CDR3 coding sequence is TGCGCCAGCAGCCAAGCAGGACAGGGGGCGTCGGGGGCCAACGTCCTGACTTTC. Its translation: CASSQAGQGASGANVLTF.

The rearrangement joins TRBV28 to TRBJ1-2; unclear D gene. The CDR3 runs to 15 residues. Trimming left V 4 bases short and J 8 bases short, with 20 bases between. In germline, CDR1 is MDHEN, CDR2 SYDVKM. The CDR3 coding sequence is TGTGCCAGCAGTTCCTCCGGGGAGGCCACCTGGGGCTACACCTTC. Its protein product is CASSSSGEATWGYTF.

This chain connects TRBV4-1 to TRBJ2-7; D remains ambiguous. Germline V gene lookup returns CDR1 MGHRA and CDR2 YSYEKL. V was shortened by 3 bases and J by 2 bases, with 17 bases between the two germline ends. This CDR3 comprises 16 residues. CDR3 coding DNA: TGCGCCAGCAGCCACGTCGGCCGTCAGAGGCCCTACGAGCAGTACTTC. Translation gives CASSHVGRQRPYEQYF.

The chain's CDR3 is CAWSLTSGRAIFYNEQFF. The CDR3 DNA reads TGTGCCTGGAGCCTCACTAGCGGGAGGGCCATCTTTTACAATGAGCAGTTCTTC. The rearrangement joins TRBV30 to TRBJ2-1, with 13 bases matching TRBD2. Germline CDR1 is GTSNPN and CDR2 is SVGIG (reference sequence). The ends lost 3 bases at V and 4 bases at J; junction bases unmatched: 12. The length of the CDR3 is 18 residues. The whole variable domain, remainder taken from reference TRBV30 and TRBJ2-1, is SQTIHQWPATLVQPVGSPLSLECTVEGTSNPNLYWYRQAAGRGLQLLFYSVGIGQISSEVPQNLSASRPQDRQFILSSKKLLLSDSGFYLCAWSLTSGRAIFYNEQFFGPGTRLTVL.

V is TRBV28 and J is TRBJ1-5, with D possibly being TRBD1 (5 bases). The CDR3 spans 16 residues. Germline V lookup: CDR1 MDHEN, CDR2 SYDVKM. The V end was cut by 3 bases, the J end by 3 bases, with 15 bases between. The CDR3 region is CASSLRGRDSNQPQHF. The DNA of the CDR3 is TGTGCCAGCAGTTTGCGCGGCAGGGACTCCAATCAGCCCCAGCATTTT.

This clone was recorded only once. The CDR3 region is CASSVRPPGQGSTGELFF. The CDR3 bases are TGTGCCAGCAGTGTCCGACCTCCGGGACAGGGGAGCACCGGGGAGCTGTTTTTT. V and J are TRBV6-1 and TRBJ2-2; 10 bases map to TRBD1. The germline V gene has CDR1 MNHNS and CDR2 SASEGT. The CDR3 contains 18 residues. Trimming cost V 4 bases and J 4 bases; bases outside gene matches: 12.

Of note for this clone: The same CDR3 is also encoded by other DNA sequences in this sample. The chain has TRBV5-1 and TRBJ2-1, with a weak D call TRBD2 (7 bases). The CDR3 covers 15 residues. The germline V and J ends were trimmed by 0 bases and 7 bases, with 14 bases remaining between them. CDR1 and CDR2 from the germline V gene are SGHRS and YFSETQ. As DNA, the CDR3 is TGCGCCAGCAGCTTGGAGACGGGGGGCACGAATGAGCAGTTCTTC. Translation gives CASSLETGGTNEQFF.

This chain connects TRBV10-2 to TRBJ2-3; D is unresolved. Germline V gene sequence: CDR1 WSHSY, CDR2 SAAADI. V lost 5 bases, J lost 0 bases, and 9 bases lay in between. The CDR3 totals 14 residues. Written as DNA, the CDR3 is TGCGCCAGCAGTTCTTATACTAGCACAGATACGCAGTATTTT. It encodes CASSSYTSTDTQYF.

This clone was recorded a few times. The chain links TRBV5-5 to TRBJ1-1, with D perhaps matching TRBD1 (5 bases). The germline V gene has CDR1 SGHKS and CDR2 YYEKEE (reference sequence). This CDR3 is 14 amino acids long. V lost 0 bases, J lost 3 bases, and 9 bases lay in between. The CDR3 DNA sequence: TGTGCCAGCAGCTTGGAGACAGACGACACTGAAGCTTTCTTT. This codes for CASSLETDDTEAFF.

The CDR3 here is CAWSPPGGSNSPLHF. Here the CDR3 DNA reads TGTGCCTGGAGTCCCCCTGGCGGGAGTAATTCACCCCTCCACTTT. This rearrangement joins TRBV30 to TRBJ1-6; D gene uncertain. CDR3 length equals 15 residues. V gave up 2 bases and J gave up 6 bases, with 14 bases separating them. Germline CDR1 is GTSNPN and CDR2 is SVGIG (reference sequence).

The gene calls are TRBV28 and TRBJ1-4, with 8 nucleotides matching TRBD1. Germline V gene data show CDR1 as MDHEN and CDR2 as SYDVKM. V shed 4 bases and J 5 bases; nucleotides not matched to a gene: 6. The CDR3 extends over 15 amino acids. The CDR3 spells CASSSGQGLNEKLFF. CDR3 DNA: TGTGCCAGCAGTTCAGGACAGGGCCTAAATGAAAAACTGTTTTTT.

As to this clone: The same CDR3 arises from other DNA sequences in this sample as well. The rearrangement links TRBV7-2 to TRBJ2-3, with 9 bases matching TRBD1. CDR3 length: 16 amino acids. J was trimmed by 6 bases and V by 4 bases; bases with no gene match: 11. CDR1 is SGHTA and CDR2 is FQGNSA in the germline V gene. As DNA, the CDR3 is TGTGCCAGCAGCTCCGACAGGGGGGGAGGAAGGGATACGCAGTATTTT. Residues: CASSSDRGGGRDTQYF.

V gene TRBV6-1 combines with J gene TRBJ2-5, with TRBD2 matching over 7 bases. The germline CDR1 and CDR2 sequences are MNHNS and SASEGT. V was clipped by 4 bases and J by 3 bases; unmatched bases: 11. This CDR3 has 16 residues. The CDR3 coding sequence is TGTGCCAGCAGTGGAGGACTAGTGGGCTTTAAAGAGACCCAGTACTTC. Translating it yields CASSGGLVGFKETQYF.

The genes are TRBV19 and TRBJ1-2; TRBD1 is a possible D gene (5 bases). Looked up from germline, CDR1 is LNHDA and CDR2 is SQIVND (reference sequence). V was pared by 6 bases and J by 7 bases, with 21 bases between. The CDR3 runs 15 residues. CDR3 sequence (DNA): TGTGCCAGTAGCCGCGGAACGGCAGGGCTATCTGGCTACACCTTC. It encodes CASSRGTAGLSGYTF.

This clone has just a few counts. The chain recombines TRBV7-6 with TRBJ2-2; possible D gene TRBD2, 6 bases. Germline V gives CDR1 SGHVS, CDR2 FNYEAQ. The CDR3 covers 15 residues. Trimming removed 3 bases at V and 7 bases at J, with 15 bases between. The DNA of the CDR3 is TGTGCCAGCAGCTTTATTTCGGGAGCTCACGGGGAGCTGTTTTTT. Its protein is CASSFISGAHGELFF.

The chain recombines TRBV2 with TRBJ1-2, with TRBD1 matching 7 bases. The CDR3 runs to 15 residues. Germline lookup yields CDR1 SNHLY and CDR2 FYNNEI. The V and J ends lost 6 bases and 0 bases, in that order; junction bases with no gene match: 7. CDR3 DNA sequence: TGTGCCAGCAGCCCTACAGGGGCGACTAACTATGGCTACACCTTC. Its translation: CASSPTGATNYGYTF.

The chain couples TRBV9 to TRBJ2-5; TRBD2 matches at 7 bases. This CDR3 has 15 amino acids. CDR1 is SGDLS and CDR2 is YYNGEE in the germline V gene. Germline trimming cut 0 bases from V and 4 bases from J; bases unmatched to any gene: 6. The CDR3 sequence: CASSVGTRLRETQYF. The CDR3 coding sequence is TGTGCCAGCAGCGTAGGGACTAGGTTAAGAGAGACCCAGTACTTC.

In this sample, this clone turned up a few times. The chain joins TRBV5-1 to TRBJ2-2; 8 bases are a match to TRBD1. Germline V gene data show CDR1 as SGHRS and CDR2 as YFSETQ. After removal of 0 bases from V and 7 bases from J, the junction contained 5 bases not matched to a gene. The CDR3 loop spans 15 amino acids. The CDR3 sequence: CASSLGGTGIGELFF. CDR3 DNA sequence: TGCGCCAGCAGCTTGGGTGGGACAGGAATCGGGGAGCTGTTTTTT. The variable domain in full, completed from reference TRBV5-1 and TRBJ2-2, reads KAGVTQTPRYLIKTRGQQVTLSCSPISGHRSVSWYQQTPGQGLQFLFEYFSETQRNKGNFPGRFSGRQFSNSRSEMNVSTLELGDSALYLCASSLGGTGIGELFFGEGSRLTVL.

The V gene is TRBV4-1, the J gene TRBJ1-1, with TRBD1 as a possible D gene (6 bases). From germline, CDR1 is MGHRA and CDR2 YSYEKL. CDR3 length: 14 amino acids. V dropped 8 bases and J dropped 5 bases, with 18 bases sitting between them. The CDR3 sequence: CASLNRATGTEAFF. CDR3 coding DNA: TGCGCCAGCCTGAACAGGGCGACAGGAACTGAAGCTTTCTTT.

The chain has TRBV2 and TRBJ1-6; unclear D gene. Per germline, CDR1 SNHLY and CDR2 FYNNEI. V was cut by 6 bases and J by 3 bases, with 9 bases left in between. The CDR3 has 14 residues. CDR3 in DNA: TGTGCCAGCAGCCGAGTAGACTATAATTCACCCCTCCACTTT. Encoded protein: CASSRVDYNSPLHF.

The V call is TRBV7-2, the J call TRBJ2-5; the match to TRBD2 covers 7 bases. This CDR3 region has 13 residues. The V gene's germline CDR1 is SGHTA and CDR2 FQGNSA. The V and J ends lost 1 base and 4 bases, in that order; junction bases with no gene match: 0. DNA for the CDR3: TGTGCCAGCAGCTTAGGGGGGGGAGAGACCCAGTACTTC. It is translated as CASSLGGGETQYF.

This chain uses TRBV7-2 with TRBJ2-1, with TRBD1 as a possible D gene (6 bases). The CDR3 length is 13 residues. V lost 5 bases and J lost 9, with 14 bases in between. Germline values: CDR1 SGHTA, CDR2 FQGNSA. The CDR3 protein is CASSLDQGFEQFF. The CDR3 DNA reads as TGTGCCAGCAGCCTCGACCAGGGGTTTGAGCAGTTCTTC.

The J gene is TRBJ2-2, the V gene TRBV7-2; TRBD1 is a possible D gene (5 bases). Trimming shortened V by 2 bases and J by 5 bases, and 18 bases separated the two germline ends. The CDR3 loop spans 17 amino acids. Germline loops: CDR1 SGHTA, CDR2 FQGNSA. The CDR3 sequence: CASSLWQGGMKTGELFF. The CDR3 DNA sequence: TGTGCCAGCAGCTTATGGCAGGGTGGAATGAAAACCGGGGAGCTGTTTTTT.

The chain uses TRBV10-1 and TRBJ1-3; D remains ambiguous. The CDR3 is made up of 14 amino acids. The germline gives CDR1 WNHNN, CDR2 SYGVQD (reference sequence). Trimming took 3 bases from V and 2 from J, leaving 8 bases between them. The CDR3 here is CASSEAGTGNTIYF. The DNA for the CDR3 is TGCGCCAGCAGTGAAGCCGGGACTGGAAACACCATATATTTT.